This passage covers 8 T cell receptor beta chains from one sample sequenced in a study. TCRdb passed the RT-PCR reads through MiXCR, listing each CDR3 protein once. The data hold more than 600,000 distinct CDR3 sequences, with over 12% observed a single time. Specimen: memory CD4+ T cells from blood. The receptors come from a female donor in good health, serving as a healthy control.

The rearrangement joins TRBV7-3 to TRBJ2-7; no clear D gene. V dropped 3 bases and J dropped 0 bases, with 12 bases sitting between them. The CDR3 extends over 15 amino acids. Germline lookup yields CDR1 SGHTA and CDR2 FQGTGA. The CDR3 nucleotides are TGTGCCAGCAGCTTGGGTCCCGTAGGCTCCTACGAGCAGTACTTC. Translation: CASSLGPVGSYEQYF.

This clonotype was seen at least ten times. The CDR3 is CSALGGYF. The CDR3 coding sequence is TGCAGTGCCTTAGGGGGGTATTTT. The chain joins TRBV20-1 to TRBJ2-3, with a possible D match to TRBD1 (6 bases). The CDR3 extends over 8 amino acids. Germline V lookup: CDR1 DFQATT, CDR2 SNEGSKA (reference sequence). Trimming left V 6 bases short and J 14 bases short, with 9 bases between.

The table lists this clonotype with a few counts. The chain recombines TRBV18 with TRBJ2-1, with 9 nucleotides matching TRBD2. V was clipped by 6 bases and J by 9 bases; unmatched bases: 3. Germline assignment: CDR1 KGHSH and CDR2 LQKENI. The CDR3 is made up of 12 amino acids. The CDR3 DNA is TGTGCCAGCTCGTATAGCGGGAGTGAGCAGTTCTTC. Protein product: CASSYSGSEQFF.

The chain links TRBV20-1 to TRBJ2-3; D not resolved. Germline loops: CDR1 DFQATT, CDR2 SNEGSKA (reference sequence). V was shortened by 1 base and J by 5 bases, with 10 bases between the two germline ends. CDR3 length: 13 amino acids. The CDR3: CSARVPAGDTQYF. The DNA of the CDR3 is TGCAGTGCTAGAGTTCCGGCAGGAGATACGCAGTATTTT.

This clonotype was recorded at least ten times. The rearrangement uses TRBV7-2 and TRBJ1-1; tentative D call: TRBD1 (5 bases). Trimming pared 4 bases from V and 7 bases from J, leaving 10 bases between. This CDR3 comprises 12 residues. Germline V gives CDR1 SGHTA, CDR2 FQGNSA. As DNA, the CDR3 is TGTGCCAGCAGCTGGCGGGACCGTGAAGCTTTCTTT. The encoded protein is CASSWRDREAFF.

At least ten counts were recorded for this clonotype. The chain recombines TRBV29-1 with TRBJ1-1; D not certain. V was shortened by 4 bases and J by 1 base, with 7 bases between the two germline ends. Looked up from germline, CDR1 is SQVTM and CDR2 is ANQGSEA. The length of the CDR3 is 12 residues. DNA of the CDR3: TGCAGCGTTGTGTCCGGGAACACTGAAGCTTTCTTT. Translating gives CSVVSGNTEAFF.

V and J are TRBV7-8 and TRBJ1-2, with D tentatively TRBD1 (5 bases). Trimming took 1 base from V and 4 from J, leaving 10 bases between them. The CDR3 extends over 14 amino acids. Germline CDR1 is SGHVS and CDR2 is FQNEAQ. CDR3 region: CASSLEGLFYGYTF. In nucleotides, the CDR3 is TGTGCCAGCAGCTTAGAGGGGCTATTCTATGGCTACACCTTC.

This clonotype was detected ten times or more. For the CDR3, the DNA is TGTGCCAGCAGTTTACTGGGGTCTAACTATGGCTACACCTTC. Amino acids: CASSLLGSNYGYTF. The rearrangement uses TRBV12-3 or TRBV12-4 and TRBJ1-2; D is unresolved. V lost 2 bases and J lost 0, with 7 bases in between. This CDR3 spans 14 amino acids.